This TCR beta chain was sequenced during a study of T cells in Graves' hyperthyroidism and ophthalmopathy. V gave up 0 bases and J gave up 1 base, with 20 bases separating them. The CDR3 has 18 amino acids. Germline CDR1 DFQATT, CDR2 SNEGSKA (reference sequence). Amplification of TCR beta CDR3 regions used RNA as the template. HTBI primers drove first-round RT-PCR of the TCR CDR3. TCRdb analysed the multiplex PCR reads with MiXCR anew, one entry per CDR3 protein. The sample yields about 400,000 distinct CDR3 sequences, approximately 14% seen once. From more than 9.5 ml of fresh peripheral blood, PBMCs were isolated. This clonotype has at least ten counts.

The chain joins TRBV20-1 to TRBJ2-3; possible D gene TRBD2, 5 bases. The clonotype was recovered from a woman aged 25 to 45 with Graves' ophthalmopathy. The sequenced sample was blood. In DNA, the CDR3 is TGCAGTGCTAGAGATCGGTCACTAGGAGCCTATGGCACAGATACGCAGTATTTT. Protein product: CSARDRSLGAYGTDTQYF.